Listed below are T cell receptor beta chains from one sample, sequenced in a study of blood T cells in healthy people across ages. MiXCR was run by TCRdb on the 5' RACE reads, yielding one entry per CDR3 protein. The sample lists about 620,000 distinct CDR3 sequences, under 25% occurring once. What was sequenced was blood. The receptors were sampled from a man in his 70s in good health. Each CDR3 is given without its conserved first and last residue.

CDR3aa,len,v_gene
ASSQPQGLAGTYEQH,15,TRBV4-1
ASSLFSGTGDNEQY,14,TRBV28
ASSPQGVGSYNEQF,14,TRBV11-3
TSSMGLAGPSQETQY,15,TRBV5-1
ASSLGLAGGGNEQF,14,TRBV5-1
ASSELDSSYNEQF,13,TRBV25-1
VSSLSGPTTGNTIY,14,TRBV9
ASSSQGVGGTDTQY,14,TRBV7-2
ASSLRGGTRGEQF,13,TRBV7-3
ASSSRTGRILGGYT,14,TRBV28
ASIQRDSGANVLT,13,TRBV28
ASSEFGTYQETQY,13,TRBV6-1
ASRVVLNEQF,10,TRBV5-1
ASSHPPGRNEQF,12,TRBV27
SASTLTDNSPLH,12,TRBV20-1
SASDRVEAF,9,TRBV20-1
SVATGGDEQY,10,TRBV29-1
ASSSRQDFRSTDTQY,15,TRBV5-1
ATSEKGRETQY,11,TRBV24-1
ASSPAEGQF,9,TRBV6-2/TRBV6-3
SARPNRLASPYEQY,14,TRBV20-1
AWTYPGLGSYEQY,13,TRBV30
ASSIFMGGTEAF,12,TRBV19
ATAGQGHNTGEQF,13,TRBV24-1
ASSQALYTEAF,11,TRBV14
AISDSLATGELF,12,TRBV10-3
SARKGASSYNEQF,13,TRBV20-1
SVEPHLGTSGSPSYNEQF,18,TRBV29-1
SARDCAGRTPHNEQF,15,TRBV20-1
ASSAQGQGYSPLH,13,TRBV2
ASSTQRSGIDTQY,13,TRBV7-3
ASSLTGTGEETQY,13,TRBV5-1
ASSIGIAVNTDTQY,14,TRBV19
ASSQDSGGGYT,11,TRBV3-1
ASSQSQGSYEQY,12,TRBV5-1
ASSQDTTRIAGGPDTQY,17,TRBV3-1
ASSSRTGNQETQY,13,TRBV11-1
ASSLVTSGEQY,11,TRBV7-7
AISDRRGTNNEQF,13,TRBV10-3
SARPSGNEQF,10,TRBV20-1
ASSTSTGRISSYEQY,15,TRBV28
ASRLTGGLEAF,11,TRBV11-2
ASSYSLTSGSYEQY,14,TRBV6-2/TRBV6-3
ASKVFWNSPLH,11,TRBV28
ASSPLLEWYDTGELF,15,TRBV28
ASSQDLGFDYEQY,13,TRBV4-1
ASSQGGAYTEAF,12,TRBV4-1
ASRPDLGAYQPQY,13,TRBV6-5
ASSSTGGEETQY,12,TRBV7-7
ASTNEGQAAEAF,12,TRBV2
ASSLSLAGEFKTQY,14,TRBV27
SVKGVNGRQDTQY,13,TRBV29-1
ASSLATIPGTGELF,14,TRBV7-6